This T cell receptor beta chain was sequenced for a study of siplizumab effects on memory and regulatory T cells. Study-wide points: Naive T cells appeared more diverse than memory cells and seemed to be major alloresponse contributors. Naive or memory phenotype was unassignable for roughly 80-96% of proliferating CD4+ or CD8+ clones. Some alloreactive sequences were traceable to unstimulated CD4+ memory cells, and siplizumab significantly reduced them.

This CDR3 spans 12 amino acids. Trimming took 1 base from V and 6 from J, leaving 4 bases between them. Germline V gives CDR1 SGHNT, CDR2 YYREEE (reference sequence). TCRdb's table, derived via immunoSEQ multiplex PCR, lists solely in-frame clones and lacks some. The sample has 85,000 to 130,000 clones, around 92% seen once; the top ten hold 0.73%. A remark on this clone: Its specificity is not known.

The sequenced material came from Tregs sorted from blood. This sequence was found in a human donor in good health. The chain combines TRBV5-4 with TRBJ2-2; no clear D. The CDR3 region is CASSLSPGELFF. As DNA, the CDR3 is TGTGCCAGCAGCTTGTCCCCCGGGGAGCTGTTTTTT.